This is a list of T cell receptor beta chains from one sample in a study of response to subunit inactivated influenza vaccine. TCRdb re-called the RT-PCR reads with MiXCR, one entry per CDR3 protein. Here the sample spans some 600,000 distinct CDR3 sequences, around 13% being singletons. This sample comprised PBMCs from blood, obtained 14 days before vaccination. The origin of the receptors is a man aged 45-60 years who received an inactivated influenza vaccine. CDR3s include the opening cysteine and the closing phenylalanine or tryptophan. A D gene is named only where the DNA matches it firmly. Expanded clones get a size class; other rows say once, few or many, or leave the size out.

CDR3 length	V gene	J gene	clone size	D gene	CDR3 DNA	CDR3 protein
16	TRBV20-1	TRBJ1-5	few	.	TGCAGTGCTAGAGACCCCGCACAGGGAACGACTCAGCCCCAGCATTTT	CSARDPAQGTTQPQHF
11	TRBV6-6	TRBJ2-1	few	.	TGTGCCAGCAGCACGATGAATGAGCAGTTCTTC	CASSTMNEQFF
15	TRBV5-1	TRBJ2-3	few	TRBD2	TGCGCCAGCTTTATTAGCGGGAGGACCACAGATACGCAGTATTTT	CASFISGRTTDTQYF
15	TRBV20-1	TRBJ2-7	few	.	TGCAGTGCTAGAGACTTTCAGCAGAGCTCCTACGAGCAGTACTTC	CSARDFQQSSYEQYF
13	TRBV27	TRBJ1-5	few	.	TGTGCCAGCAGTTTATCGGGGCGGCAGCTCCAGCATTTT	CASSLSGRQLQHF
14	TRBV24-1	TRBJ2-3	few	.	TGTGCCACCAGTGAGGAGAGATTCACAGATACGCAGTATTTT	CATSEERFTDTQYF
12	TRBV20-1	TRBJ1-2	many	.	TGCAGTGCTAGAGGAATGAACTATGGCTACACCTTC	CSARGMNYGYTF
15	TRBV12-3/TRBV12-4	TRBJ2-1	few	.	TGTGCCAGCAGCCATACTTTTGGCTCCTACAATGAGCAGTTCTTC	CASSHTFGSYNEQFF
13	TRBV7-6	TRBJ1-6	.	.	TGTGCCAGCACCGATATGGTCGGGGGAGCCCTCCACTTT	CASTDMVGGALHF
15	TRBV12-3/TRBV12-4	TRBJ2-3	.	.	TGTGCCAGCAGTAACCTTTGGGGGCACACAGATACGCAGTATTTT	CASSNLWGHTDTQYF
13	TRBV7-9	TRBJ2-5	.	TRBD2	TGTGCCAGCAGCAGCGGGACTAGCGGGACCCAGTACTTC	CASSSGTSGTQYF
14	TRBV4-3	TRBJ1-2	many	TRBD1	TGCGCCAGCAGCCAGGACAGGACAAACTATGGCTACACCTTC	CASSQDRTNYGYTF
14	TRBV2	TRBJ2-3	.	.	TGTGCCAGCAGCTCCCTCCACTTGGCAGATACGCAGTATTTT	CASSSLHLADTQYF
19	TRBV11-2	TRBJ2-3	many	TRBD2	TGTGCCAGCAGCTTGGGATACGGGAATAGCGGGATTAGCACAGATACGCAGTATTTT	CASSLGYGNSGISTDTQYF
15	TRBV5-1	TRBJ2-3	few	.	TGCGCCAGCAGCTTGGGGCAGGAGGGCACAGATACGCAGTATTTT	CASSLGQEGTDTQYF
16	TRBV20-1	TRBJ1-5	.	TRBD1	TGCAGTGCTAGCCCAACGACAGGGATGGGCAATCAGCCCCAGCATTTT	CSASPTTGMGNQPQHF
17	TRBV29-1	TRBJ2-1	few	.	TGCAGCGTTGGGGGTTTAGGAATCCAGAGTGGCTACAATGAGCAGTTCTTC	CSVGGLGIQSGYNEQFF
15	TRBV12-3/TRBV12-4	TRBJ1-4	many	TRBD1	TGTGCCAGCAGTCATACAGGGGCAACTAATGAAAAACTGTTTTTT	CASSHTGATNEKLFF
16	TRBV4-1	TRBJ2-3	few	TRBD2	TGCGCCAGCAGCCAGCCCGGGAGGGGCCGCACAGATACGCAGTATTTT	CASSQPGRGRTDTQYF
13	TRBV7-9	TRBJ1-6	many	.	TGTGCCAGCAGCTCCTCGGAAAGTTCACCCCTCCACTTT	CASSSSESSPLHF
15	TRBV10-3	TRBJ2-5	.	TRBD1	TGTGCCATCAGTTCTCCAGGGGGTGGTCAAGAGACACAGTACTTC	CAISSPGGGQETQYF
15	TRBV20-1	TRBJ2-7	.	TRBD1	TGCAGTGCTAATCCCGGGACAGGGGGGACCTACGAGCAGTACTTC	CSANPGTGGTYEQYF
15	TRBV15	TRBJ2-3	few	.	TGTGCCACCAGCAGCGCTAGTCGGGGCACAGATACGCAGTATTTT	CATSSASRGTDTQYF
13	TRBV3-1	TRBJ2-5	few	.	TGTGCCAGCAGCCAGAGAGAGCCGGCGACCCAGTACTTC	CASSQREPATQYF
15	TRBV29-1	TRBJ2-7	.	TRBD1	TGCAGCGTTGAAACAGGGACAGGGCACCCCTACGAGCAGTACTTC	CSVETGTGHPYEQYF
15	TRBV5-1	TRBJ2-1	many	TRBD1	TGCGCCAGCAGCTTGTCCGGGACAGGGGGTAATGAGCAGTTCTTC	CASSLSGTGGNEQFF
13	TRBV7-2	TRBJ2-7	.	.	TGTGCCAGCAGCTTAGGATCAAGGGGCGAGCAGTACTTC	CASSLGSRGEQYF
15	TRBV27	TRBJ2-1	many	TRBD2	TGTGCCAGCAGTTTGACTAGCGGGGGGGCCAATGAGCAGTTCTTC	CASSLTSGGANEQFF
15	TRBV20-1	TRBJ2-7	.	TRBD1	TGCAGTGCTAGAGGAGGACAGGGGTCCGTTGGTTGGCAGTACTTC	CSARGGQGSVGWQYF
18	TRBV20-1	TRBJ2-2	.	TRBD1	TGCAGTGCTACTAGGACAGGGGGCCCCCTTACCAACACCGGGGAGCTGTTTTTT	CSATRTGGPLTNTGELFF
15	TRBV6-2/TRBV6-3	TRBJ2-1	few	.	TGTGCCAGCATTAATCAATGGACAGATTACAATGAGCAGTTCTTC	CASINQWTDYNEQFF
17	TRBV10-3	TRBJ2-4	few	TRBD1	TGTGCCATCAGTGTAGGGGGCGCAGGTCAAGCCAAAAACATTCAGTACTTC	CAISVGGAGQAKNIQYF
14	TRBV20-1	TRBJ2-5	.	TRBD2	TGCAGTGCTAGGGGACTAGCGGGAGGAGAGACCCAGTACTTC	CSARGLAGGETQYF
15	TRBV20-1	TRBJ2-5	.	.	TGCAGTGCTAGAGGGGTAGGGCTCATCCAAGAGACCCAGTACTTC	CSARGVGLIQETQYF
12	TRBV6-6	TRBJ2-3	many	.	TGTGCCAGCAGCCCCCCATCAGATACGCAGTATTTT	CASSPPSDTQYF
14	TRBV28	TRBJ2-1	.	TRBD1	TGTGCCAGCAGCCAGACCAGGGGGTACAATGAGCAGTTCTTC	CASSQTRGYNEQFF
15	TRBV29-1	TRBJ1-2	few	.	TGCAGCGTTGAAGATTTCGGGCAGGGAAGCTATGGCTACACCTTC	CSVEDFGQGSYGYTF
17	TRBV29-1	TRBJ1-1	.	TRBD1	TGCAGCGCATATCCAAACCCTCAGGGGGCCGCGAACACTGAAGCTTTCTTT	CSAYPNPQGAANTEAFF
14	TRBV7-9	TRBJ2-1	.	.	TGTGCCAGCAGCTTTATCTCCCTCGGGGGATGGCAGTTCTTC	CASSFISLGGWQFF